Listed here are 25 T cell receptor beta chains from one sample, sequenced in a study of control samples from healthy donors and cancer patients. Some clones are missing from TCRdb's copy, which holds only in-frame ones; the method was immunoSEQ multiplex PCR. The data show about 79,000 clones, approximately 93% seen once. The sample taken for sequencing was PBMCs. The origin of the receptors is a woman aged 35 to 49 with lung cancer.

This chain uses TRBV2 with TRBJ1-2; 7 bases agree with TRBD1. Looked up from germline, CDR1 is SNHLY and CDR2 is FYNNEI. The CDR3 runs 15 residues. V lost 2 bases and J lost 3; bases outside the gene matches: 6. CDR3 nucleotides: TGTGCCAGCAGTGAACGGGGACAGCTCTACTATGGCTACACCTTC. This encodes CASSERGQLYYGYTF.

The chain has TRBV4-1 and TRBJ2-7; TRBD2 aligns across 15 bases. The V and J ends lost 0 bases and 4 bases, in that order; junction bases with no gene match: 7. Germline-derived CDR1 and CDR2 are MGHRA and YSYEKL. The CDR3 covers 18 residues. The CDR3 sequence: CASSQDRTSGGALYEQYF. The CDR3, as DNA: TGCGCCAGCAGCCAAGATAGGACTAGCGGGGGGGCCCTATACGAGCAGTACTTC.

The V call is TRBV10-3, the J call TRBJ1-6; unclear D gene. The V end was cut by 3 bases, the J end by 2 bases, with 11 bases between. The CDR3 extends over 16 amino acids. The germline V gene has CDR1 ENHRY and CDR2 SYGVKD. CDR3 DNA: TGTGCCATCAGTGATGTAGCAGAAACCTATAATTCACCCCTCCACTTT. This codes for CAISDVAETYNSPLHF.

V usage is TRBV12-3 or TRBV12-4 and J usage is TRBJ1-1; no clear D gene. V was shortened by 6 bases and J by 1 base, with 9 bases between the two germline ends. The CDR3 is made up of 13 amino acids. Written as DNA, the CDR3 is TGTGCCAGCAGCTCCCACAAGAACACTGAAGCTTTCTTT. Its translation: CASSSHKNTEAFF.

CDR3 DNA sequence: TGTGCCAGCAGCCGGGGGCTTCACTATGGCTACACCTTC. Protein product: CASSRGLHYGYTF. The chain is built from TRBV7-9 and TRBJ1-2; a possible D gene is TRBD1 (6 bases). Germline CDR1 reads SEHNR; CDR2 reads FQNEAQ (reference sequence). This CDR3 has 13 amino acids. V gave up 5 bases and J gave up 3 bases, with 10 bases separating them.

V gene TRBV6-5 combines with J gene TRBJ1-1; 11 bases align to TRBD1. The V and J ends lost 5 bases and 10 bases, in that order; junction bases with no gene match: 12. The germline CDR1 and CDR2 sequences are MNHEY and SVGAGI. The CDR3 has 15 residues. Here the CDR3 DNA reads TGTGCCAGCAGTCCCACGCCGGGACAGGGGGAAGTAGCTTTCTTT. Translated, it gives CASSPTPGQGEVAFF.

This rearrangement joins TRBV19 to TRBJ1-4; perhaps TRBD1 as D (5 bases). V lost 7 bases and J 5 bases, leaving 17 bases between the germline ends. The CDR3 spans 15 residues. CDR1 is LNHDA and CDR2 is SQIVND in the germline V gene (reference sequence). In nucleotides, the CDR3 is TGTGCCAGTATCCGGCGGAGCCCAGGGAATGAAAAACTGTTTTTT. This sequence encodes CASIRRSPGNEKLFF.

CDR3 region: CAITAGTNNSPLHF. CDR3 nucleotides: TGTGCCATCACGGCAGGGACTAATAATTCACCCCTCCACTTT. The V and J genes are TRBV10-3 and TRBJ1-6; weak D call: TRBD1 (5 bases). CDR3 length equals 14 residues. Germline CDR1 ENHRY, CDR2 SYGVKD. Trimming took off 7 bases at V and 5 bases at J, with 12 bases between the two ends.

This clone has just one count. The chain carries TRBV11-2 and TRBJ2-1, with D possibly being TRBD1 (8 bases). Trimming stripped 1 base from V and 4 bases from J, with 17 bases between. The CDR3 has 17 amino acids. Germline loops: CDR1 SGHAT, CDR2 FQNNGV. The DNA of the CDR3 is TGTGCCAGCAGCTTAGGGGAGGGGGACAGGCAATACAATGAGCAGTTCTTC. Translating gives CASSLGEGDRQYNEQFF.

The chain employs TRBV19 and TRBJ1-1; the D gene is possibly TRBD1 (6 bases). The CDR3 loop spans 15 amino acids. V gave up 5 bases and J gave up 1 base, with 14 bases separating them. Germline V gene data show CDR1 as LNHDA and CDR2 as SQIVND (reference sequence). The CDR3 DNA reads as TGTGCCAGTAGTCCCCTACAGGGTGCGAACACTGAAGCTTTCTTT. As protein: CASSPLQGANTEAFF.

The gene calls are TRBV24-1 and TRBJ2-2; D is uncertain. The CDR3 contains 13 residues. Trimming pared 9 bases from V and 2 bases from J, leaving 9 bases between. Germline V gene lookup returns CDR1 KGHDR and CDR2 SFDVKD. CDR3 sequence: CATGGDNTGELFF. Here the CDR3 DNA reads TGTGCCACCGGCGGAGACAACACCGGGGAGCTGTTTTTT.

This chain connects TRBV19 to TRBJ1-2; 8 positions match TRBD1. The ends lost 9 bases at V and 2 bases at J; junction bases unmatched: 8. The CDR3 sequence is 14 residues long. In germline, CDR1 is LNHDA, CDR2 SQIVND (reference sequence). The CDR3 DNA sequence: TGTGCCAGCGTAGACAGGGGAGGAAACTATGGCTACACCTTC. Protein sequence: CASVDRGGNYGYTF.

The DNA of the CDR3 is TGTGCCAGCGGACAGACAAACACTGAAGCTTTCTTT. Its protein product is CASGQTNTEAFF. This sequence joins TRBV6-5 and TRBJ1-1; TRBD1 might be the D (6 bases). V gave up 8 bases and J gave up 2 bases, with 9 bases separating them. The germline V gene encodes CDR1 MNHEY and CDR2 SVGAGI. This CDR3 is built from 12 residues.

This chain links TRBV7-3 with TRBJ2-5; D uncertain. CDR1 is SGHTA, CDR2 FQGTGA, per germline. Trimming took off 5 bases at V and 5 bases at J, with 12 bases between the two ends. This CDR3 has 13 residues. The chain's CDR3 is CASSPPMEETQYF. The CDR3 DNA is TGTGCCAGCAGCCCACCCATGGAGGAGACCCAGTACTTC.

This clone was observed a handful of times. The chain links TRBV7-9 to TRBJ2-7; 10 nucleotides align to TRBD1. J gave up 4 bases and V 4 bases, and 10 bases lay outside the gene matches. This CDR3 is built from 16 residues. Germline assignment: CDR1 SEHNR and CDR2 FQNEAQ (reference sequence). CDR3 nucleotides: TGTGCCAGCAGCTCGGGACAGGGGAATCGCCTTTACGAGCAGTACTTC. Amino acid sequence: CASSSGQGNRLYEQYF.

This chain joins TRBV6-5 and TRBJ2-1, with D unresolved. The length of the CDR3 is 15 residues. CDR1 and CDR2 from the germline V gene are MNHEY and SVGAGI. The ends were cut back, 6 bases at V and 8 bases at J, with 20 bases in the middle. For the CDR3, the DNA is TGTGCCAGCAGAACTCCTCGGGCCTTTGCACATGAGCAGTTCTTC. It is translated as CASRTPRAFAHEQFF.

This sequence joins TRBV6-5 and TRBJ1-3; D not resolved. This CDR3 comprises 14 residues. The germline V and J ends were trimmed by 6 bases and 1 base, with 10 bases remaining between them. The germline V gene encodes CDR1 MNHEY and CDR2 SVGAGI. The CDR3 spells CASSPASSGNTIYF. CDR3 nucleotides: TGTGCCAGCAGCCCAGCATCGTCTGGAAACACCATATATTTT.

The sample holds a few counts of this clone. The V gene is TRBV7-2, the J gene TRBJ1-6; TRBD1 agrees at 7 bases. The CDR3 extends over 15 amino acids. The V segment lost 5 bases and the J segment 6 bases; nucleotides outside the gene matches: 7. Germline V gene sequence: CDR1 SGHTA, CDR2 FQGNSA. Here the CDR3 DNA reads TGTGCCAGCAGCCCGACTACAGGGGTTAATTCACCCCTCCACTTT. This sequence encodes CASSPTTGVNSPLHF.

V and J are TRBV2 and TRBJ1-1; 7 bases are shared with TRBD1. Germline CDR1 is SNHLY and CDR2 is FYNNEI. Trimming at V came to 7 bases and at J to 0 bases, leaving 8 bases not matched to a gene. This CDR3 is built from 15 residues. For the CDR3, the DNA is TGTGCCAGCAAAAGGGACAGCGATATGAACACTGAAGCTTTCTTT. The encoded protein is CASKRDSDMNTEAFF.

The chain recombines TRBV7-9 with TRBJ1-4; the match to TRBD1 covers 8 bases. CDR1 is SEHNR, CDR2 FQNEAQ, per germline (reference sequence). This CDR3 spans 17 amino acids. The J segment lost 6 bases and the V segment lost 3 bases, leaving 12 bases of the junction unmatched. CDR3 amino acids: CASSFPSRGPPDEKLFF. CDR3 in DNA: TGTGCCAGCAGCTTTCCCAGCAGGGGGCCTCCGGATGAAAAACTGTTTTTT.

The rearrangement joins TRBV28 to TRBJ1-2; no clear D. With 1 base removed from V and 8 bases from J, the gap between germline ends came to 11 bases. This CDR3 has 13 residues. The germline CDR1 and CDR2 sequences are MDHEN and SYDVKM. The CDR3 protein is CASSLSAGRGYTF. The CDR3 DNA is TGTGCCAGCAGTTTATCAGCAGGAAGGGGCTACACCTTC.

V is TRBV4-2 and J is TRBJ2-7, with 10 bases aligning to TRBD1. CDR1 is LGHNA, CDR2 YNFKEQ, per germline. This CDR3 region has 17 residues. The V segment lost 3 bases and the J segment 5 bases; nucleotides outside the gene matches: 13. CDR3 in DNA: TGTGCCAGCAGCCAGGAGCTAGGGACAGGGGACGCCGACGAGCAGTACTTC. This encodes CASSQELGTGDADEQYF.

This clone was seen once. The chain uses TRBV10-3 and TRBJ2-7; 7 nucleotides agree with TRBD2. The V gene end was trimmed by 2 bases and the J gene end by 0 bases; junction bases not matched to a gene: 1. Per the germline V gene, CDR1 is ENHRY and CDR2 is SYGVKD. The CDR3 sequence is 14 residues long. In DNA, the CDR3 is TGTGCCATCAGTGAGGGCGGGGGCTCCTACGAGCAGTACTTC. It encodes CAISEGGGSYEQYF.

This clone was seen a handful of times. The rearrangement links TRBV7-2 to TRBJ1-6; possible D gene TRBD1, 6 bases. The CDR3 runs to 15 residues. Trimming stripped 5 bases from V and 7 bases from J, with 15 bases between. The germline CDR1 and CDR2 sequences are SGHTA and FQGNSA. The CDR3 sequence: CASSREADSNSPLHF. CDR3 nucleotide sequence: TGTGCCAGCAGCCGTGAAGCGGACAGCAATTCACCCCTCCACTTT.

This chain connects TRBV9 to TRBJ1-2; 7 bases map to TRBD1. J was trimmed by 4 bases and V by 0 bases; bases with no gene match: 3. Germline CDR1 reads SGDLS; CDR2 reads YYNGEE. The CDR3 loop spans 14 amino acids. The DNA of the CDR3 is TGTGCCAGCAGCGTAGTGACAGGGCCCTATGGCTACACCTTC. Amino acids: CASSVVTGPYGYTF.